One and the same sample provided the 20 T cell receptor beta chains below, sequenced in a study of CD8 T cells in ankylosing spondylitis. TCRdb passed the 5' RACE reads through MiXCR, listing each CDR3 protein once. The sample records hundreds of thousands of distinct CDR3 sequences, less than 25% being singletons. The material sequenced was blood, either unsorted or a sorted T cell fraction (not recorded which). These receptors came from a female donor with ankylosing spondylitis or in good health (not recorded which).

This clonotype was seen a few times. CDR3: CASSETGMLINEQFF. The CDR3 nucleotides are TGTGCCAGCAGTGAAACCGGGATGCTCATAAATGAGCAGTTCTTC. The rearrangement links TRBV25-1 to TRBJ2-1; possible D gene TRBD2, 5 bases. V lost 2 bases to trimming and J lost 7 bases, with 15 bases between them. Germline V gene lookup returns CDR1 MGHDK and CDR2 SYGVNS. CDR3 length: 15 amino acids.

This clonotype was counted between two and nine times. The CDR3 reads CASSPRDVPQETQYF. DNA for the CDR3: TGTGCCAGCAGCCCCCGGGACGTCCCCCAAGAGACCCAGTACTTC. J is TRBJ2-5 and V is TRBV11-2; perhaps D is TRBD1 or TRBD2 (5 bases each). Germline-derived CDR1 and CDR2 are SGHAT and FQNNGV. This CDR3 spans 15 amino acids. V was cut by 5 bases and J by 1 base, with 14 bases left in between.

V gene TRBV28 combines with J gene TRBJ2-1; the D gene is possibly TRBD2 (6 bases). Germline CDR1 is MDHEN and CDR2 is SYDVKM. This CDR3 is built from 14 residues. The V end was cut by 8 bases, the J end by 7 bases, with 18 bases between. The CDR3 DNA sequence: TGTGCCAGCGAAGGGCGGGACGGTACAAATGAGCAGTTCTTC. Its protein is CASEGRDGTNEQFF.

The chain employs TRBV24-1 and TRBJ2-1; 9 bases line up with TRBD1. The CDR3 spans 17 residues. Germline V CDR1 and CDR2: KGHDR, SFDVKD. With V trimmed by 5 bases and J by 7 bases, 14 bases remained unmatched. CDR3 bases: TGTGCCACCAGTGGTGGCCAAGCGGACAGGGGAAGGAATGAGCAGTTCTTC. It is translated as CATSGGQADRGRNEQFF.

The V gene is TRBV20-1, the J gene TRBJ1-1, with D unclear. CDR3 length equals 14 residues. V shed 3 bases and J shed 4 bases, with 15 bases lying between them. Germline CDR1 and CDR2: DFQATT and SNEGSKA (reference sequence). The CDR3 is CSASRITEGTEAFF. The CDR3 DNA follows: TGCAGTGCTAGTAGGATAACGGAGGGCACTGAAGCTTTCTTT.

The rearrangement uses TRBV27 and TRBJ2-7; TRBD2 matches at 12 bases. This CDR3 comprises 16 residues. CDR1 is MNHEY and CDR2 is SMNVEV in the germline V gene (reference sequence). V lost 6 bases and J lost 6; bases outside the gene matches: 12. In DNA form, the CDR3 reads TGTGCCAGCAGCCCCCCGACTAGCGGGAGATTTGGCGAGCAGTACTTC. Amino acid sequence: CASSPPTSGRFGEQYF.

This clonotype was counted between two and nine times. V is TRBV3-1 and J is TRBJ2-1, with 7 bases identical to TRBD2. The CDR3 spans 15 residues. Germline values: CDR1 LGHDT, CDR2 YNNKEL (reference sequence). V lost 5 bases to trimming and J lost 6 bases; unmatched junction nucleotides: 10. CDR3 sequence: CASSYHRDYFNEQFF. The CDR3 DNA is TGTGCCAGCAGCTACCACCGGGACTACTTCAATGAGCAGTTCTTC.

A few counts support this clonotype. This sequence joins TRBV6-5 and TRBJ2-2, with a tentative D call TRBD1 (6 bases). Trimming took off 2 bases at V and 8 bases at J, with 12 bases between the two ends. CDR1 is MNHEY, CDR2 SVGAGI, per germline. The CDR3 spans 14 residues. Written as DNA, the CDR3 is TGTGCCAGCAGTTACCTCCAGGGGCGGGGGGAGCTGTTTTTT. Translation: CASSYLQGRGELFF.

In DNA form, the CDR3 reads TGTGCCAGCAGTTACGGGACTCAAAACACAGATACGCAGTATTTT. This translates into CASSYGTQNTDTQYF. V is TRBV6-5 and J is TRBJ2-3; the D gene is possibly TRBD2 (6 bases). Per the germline V gene, CDR1 is MNHEY and CDR2 is SVGAGI. This CDR3 contains 15 residues. With 2 bases removed from V and 2 bases from J, the gap between germline ends came to 11 bases.

The chain has TRBV9 and TRBJ2-3; D gene ambiguous. This CDR3 region has 15 residues. The V gene's germline CDR1 is SGDLS and CDR2 YYNGEE. V lost 2 bases, J lost 6 bases, and 16 bases lay in between. The CDR3 protein is CASSVGSSPVDTQYF. The CDR3, as DNA: TGTGCCAGCAGCGTGGGAAGCTCCCCCGTGGATACGCAGTATTTT.

V is TRBV20-1 and J is TRBJ2-1, with D possibly TRBD1 on 5 matching bases. The CDR3 is 15 amino acids. The ends were cut back, 3 bases at V and 5 bases at J, with 17 bases in the middle. Germline CDR1 and CDR2: DFQATT and SNEGSKA (reference sequence). The CDR3 region is CSARLETVGHNEQFF. The CDR3 DNA sequence: TGCAGTGCTAGGCTAGAGACAGTGGGCCACAATGAGCAGTTCTTC.

This clonotype is a singleton in its sample. The rearrangement joins TRBV6-1 to TRBJ1-2; possibly TRBD1 for D (6 bases). V was cut by 10 bases and J by 4 bases, with 19 bases left in between. Per the germline V gene, CDR1 is MNHNS and CDR2 is SASEGT. This CDR3 contains 14 residues. This CDR3 reads CATGSSGAGYGYTF. The CDR3 DNA reads TGTGCCACAGGGTCGTCGGGGGCCGGCTATGGCTACACCTTC.

The chain joins TRBV21-1 to TRBJ1-1; the table calls TRBD1, which could not be checked here. TRBV21-1 is an annotated pseudogene. The CDR3 runs 14 residues. The chain's CDR3 is CASRTRSANTEAFF. The CDR3 nucleotides read TGTGCCAGCCGGACACGGTCAGCCAACACTGAAGCTTTCTTT.

This clonotype has a count of ten or more. V gene TRBV20-1 combines with J gene TRBJ2-7; TRBD2 is a possible D gene (5 bases). Germline V gene sequence: CDR1 DFQATT, CDR2 SNEGSKA (reference sequence). This CDR3 is 15 amino acids long. The germline V and J ends were trimmed by 0 bases and 0 bases, with 12 bases remaining between them. The CDR3 nucleotides read TGCAGTGCTAGAGATGGCGGGCCGCACTCCTACGAGCAGTACTTC. It is translated as CSARDGGPHSYEQYF.

The J gene is TRBJ1-2, the V gene TRBV20-1; no reliable D call. The CDR3 contains 11 residues. V was clipped by 6 bases and J by 5 bases, with 10 bases between them. The germline V gene encodes CDR1 DFQATT and CDR2 SNEGSKA (reference sequence). The DNA of the CDR3 is TGCAGTGCACGGACTCTTTATGGCTACACCTTC. Translated: CSARTLYGYTF.

As DNA, the CDR3 is TGTGCCAGCACCGCGGGGGGGCTGAGTCGAGAGTTCGAGCAGTACTTC. It is translated as CASTAGGLSREFEQYF. J is TRBJ2-7 and V is TRBV12-3 or TRBV12-4; 9 bases agree with TRBD2. CDR3 length: 16 amino acids. Trimming took 7 bases from V and 6 from J; bases not matched to a gene: 16.

This clonotype was seen at least ten times. The CDR3 sequence is CASSRPGANVLTF. The CDR3 coding sequence is TGTGCCAGCAGCAGGCCTGGGGCCAACGTCCTGACTTTC. The chain combines TRBV12-3 or TRBV12-4 with TRBJ2-6; D remains ambiguous. V was cut by 6 bases and J by 2 bases, with 5 bases left in between. The CDR3 is 13 amino acids.

In its sample, this clonotype was seen many times. The chain is built from TRBV20-1 and TRBJ2-1; 8 positions match TRBD2. Germline CDR1 is DFQATT and CDR2 is SNEGSKA (reference sequence). The CDR3 spans 15 residues. V lost 5 bases and J lost 9; bases outside the gene matches: 15. The CDR3 DNA reads TGCAGTGCTTTGAGCGGGAGTAGGGGGATGGGTGAGCAGTTCTTC. The encoded protein is CSALSGSRGMGEQFF.

This clonotype was counted between two and nine times. This chain connects TRBV20-1 to TRBJ1-1, with 11 bases matching TRBD1. The CDR3 is 15 amino acids. The junction had 10 bases not matched to a gene; V was cut back by 5 bases and J by 5 bases. Germline CDR1 and CDR2: DFQATT and SNEGSKA (reference sequence). The CDR3: CSASDRGRSQTEAFF. The CDR3 DNA reads TGCAGTGCTTCGGACAGGGGGCGCTCGCAGACTGAAGCTTTCTTT.

Many counts were recorded for this clonotype. Here the CDR3 reads CASSLGGGLSSYNEQFF. The DNA for the CDR3 is TGTGCCAGCAGCTTAGGGGGGGGGCTTAGCTCCTACAATGAGCAGTTCTTC. The chain carries TRBV7-2 and TRBJ2-1, with TRBD2 as a possible D gene (7 bases). This CDR3 is built from 17 residues. Germline V gene data show CDR1 as SGHTA and CDR2 as FQGNSA. With 1 base removed from V and 0 bases from J, the gap between germline ends came to 13 bases.